These T cell receptor beta chains were read from a single sample in a study of Graves' ophthalmopathy and Graves' hyperthyroidism. MiXCR, run by TCRdb on the multiplex PCR reads, gives a single entry per CDR3 protein. The data show over a million distinct CDR3 sequences, 35% to 40% seen once. Sequencing used peripheral blood or thyroid tissue (not recorded which). Source of these receptors: an adult man with Graves' hyperthyroidism. The CDR3 runs from the conserved cysteine through the conserved F or W. The order of the fields is V gene, D gene, CDR3 length, clone size, J gene, CDR3 protein, CDR3 DNA. D genes are given only for firm matches. Clone sizes are given selectively: once, few, many, or a class where the clone is expanded.

TRBV6-5,NA,15,once,TRBJ1-5,CASSYNRYSNQPQHF,TGTGCCAGCAGTTACAATAGGTATAGCAATCAGCCCCAGCATTTT
TRBV5-5,NA,13,few,TRBJ2-5,CASSRVGQETQYF,TGTGCCAGCAGCCGTGTGGGCCAAGAGACCCAGTACTTC
TRBV7-6,NA,16,NA,TRBJ1-3,CASSPRTYDSGNTIYF,TGTGCCAGCAGCCCTCGGACTTACGACTCTGGAAACACCATATATTTT
TRBV20-1,NA,15,many,TRBJ1-1,CSARVLQGTNTEAFF,TGCAGTGCTAGAGTTCTACAGGGTACGAACACTGAAGCTTTCTTT
TRBV5-6,TRBD1,15,many,TRBJ1-5,CASSLATGMAQPQHF,TGTGCCAGCAGCTTAGCGACAGGGATGGCTCAGCCCCAGCATTTT
TRBV5-5,TRBD2,18,few,TRBJ2-7,CASSLVGGARGGPYEQYF,TGTGCCAGCAGCTTGGTCGGTGGTGCACGGGGAGGGCCCTACGAGCAGTACTTC
TRBV7-8,TRBD2,15,many,TRBJ2-7,CASTPGLASPYEQYF,TGTGCCAGCACTCCGGGACTAGCGAGTCCCTACGAGCAGTACTTC
TRBV20-1,NA,12,NA,TRBJ2-2,CSATVSPGELFF,TGCAGTGCCACTGTGTCACCCGGGGAGCTGTTTTTT
TRBV10-2,TRBD2,18,NA,TRBJ2-5,CASSPRGFPGGPWETQYF,TGCGCCAGCAGTCCCCGTGGATTCCCGGGAGGGCCATGGGAGACCCAGTACTTC
TRBV29-1,TRBD2,18,NA,TRBJ2-7,CSVEFSGTSGRAWVEQYF,TGCAGCGTTGAATTTTCCGGGACTAGCGGGAGGGCCTGGGTCGAGCAGTACTTC
TRBV14,TRBD1,15,many,TRBJ2-5,CASSQDETGQETQYF,TGTGCCAGCAGCCAAGATGAGACAGGGCAAGAGACCCAGTACTTC
TRBV29-1,NA,12,few,TRBJ1-2,CSVSSSAGVNTF,TGCAGCGTGTCATCAAGTGCGGGAGTCAACACCTTC
TRBV6-5,TRBD1,15,NA,TRBJ2-7,CASSYGTGLSYEQYF,TGTGCCAGCAGTTACGGGACAGGATTATCCTACGAGCAGTACTTC
TRBV25-1,NA,12,NA,TRBJ2-7,CASDGSQAEQYF,TGTGCCAGTGACGGGAGTCAGGCCGAGCAGTACTTC
TRBV2,NA,13,once,TRBJ1-2,CASSVSDNYGYTF,TGTGCCAGCAGTGTATCCGATAATTATGGCTACACCTTC
TRBV2,NA,14,NA,TRBJ1-2,CASTPPGRNYGYTF,TGTGCCAGCACCCCGCCGGGAAGGAACTATGGCTACACCTTC
TRBV24-1,NA,14,many,TRBJ2-2,CATKGGFDTGELFF,TGTGCCACCAAGGGGGGCTTTGACACCGGGGAGCTGTTTTTT
TRBV7-2,TRBD1,15,many,TRBJ1-1,CASSLGDRQGEEAFF,TGTGCCAGCAGCTTAGGGGATAGACAGGGGGAGGAAGCTTTCTTT
TRBV7-2,NA,16,many,TRBJ2-7,CASSLGLGMSAYEQYF,TGTGCCAGCAGCTTAGGTCTAGGGATGAGTGCCTACGAGCAGTACTTC
TRBV5-1,NA,13,many,TRBJ1-2,CASSVSPRHGYTF,TGCGCCAGCAGCGTGTCCCCTCGGCATGGCTACACCTTC
TRBV7-9,NA,15,NA,TRBJ1-4,CASSLFTGGNEKLFF,TGTGCCAGCAGCTTATTTACAGGTGGTAATGAAAAACTGTTTTTT
TRBV6-2/TRBV6-3,NA,11,NA,TRBJ2-2,CATTGAGELFF,TGTGCCACTACTGGGGCCGGGGAGCTGTTTTTT
TRBV7-9,TRBD1,15,few,TRBJ1-1,CASNLGDRGWTEAFF,TGTGCCAGCAACTTAGGGGACAGGGGGTGGACTGAAGCTTTCTTT
TRBV7-2,NA,16,many,TRBJ2-5,CASSHIPTANQETQYF,TGTGCCAGCAGCCACATACCGACAGCTAACCAAGAGACCCAGTACTTC
TRBV5-1,NA,12,few,TRBJ2-5,CASSGSRETQYF,TGCGCCAGCAGCGGGAGTAGAGAGACCCAGTACTTC
TRBV12-3/TRBV12-4,NA,12,few,TRBJ1-5,CASSLQRQPQHF,TGTGCCAGCAGTTTACAACGACAGCCCCAGCATTTT
TRBV30,TRBD2,14,NA,TRBJ2-7,CAWSVGAGAYEQYF,TGTGCCTGGAGTGTGGGAGCGGGGGCCTACGAGCAGTACTTC
TRBV10-3,NA,12,NA,TRBJ1-4,CAIRQTMKNCFF,NA
TRBV20-1,NA,13,many,TRBJ1-2,CSARRRAGYGYTF,TGCAGTGCCCGCCGACGGGCGGGCTATGGCTACACCTTC
TRBV29-1,TRBD2,13,NA,TRBJ2-7,CSALGTSANEQYF,TGCAGCGCCCTCGGGACTAGCGCTAACGAGCAGTACTTC
TRBV10-3,NA,14,many,TRBJ2-5,CAISGSRTEETQYF,TGTGCCATCAGTGGATCCCGGACAGAAGAGACCCAGTACTTC
TRBV18,NA,14,NA,TRBJ2-7,CASSPDSQTYEQYF,TGTGCCAGCTCTCCTGACAGTCAAACCTACGAGCAGTACTTC
TRBV29-1,TRBD1,13,NA,TRBJ1-1,CSAQVRGYTEAFF,TGCAGCGCTCAGGTCAGGGGGTACACTGAAGCTTTCTTT
TRBV19,NA,14,many,TRBJ1-2,CASTRLEVEFGYTF,TGTGCCAGTACCAGACTAGAGGTCGAGTTCGGCTACACCTTC
TRBV25-1,TRBD1,15,NA,TRBJ1-1,CASSQFGTGDTEAFF,TGTGCCAGCAGTCAGTTCGGGACAGGGGACACTGAAGCTTTCTTT
TRBV6-5,NA,14,few,TRBJ2-7,CASSYSERGYEQYF,TGTGCCAGCAGTTACTCGGAGAGGGGCTACGAGCAGTACTTC
TRBV5-4,NA,16,NA,TRBJ2-5,CASSIASGRASGTQYF,TGTGCCAGCAGCATAGCCTCCGGACGGGCCAGTGGGACCCAGTACTTC
TRBV20-1,TRBD2,15,NA,TRBJ2-3,CSAGSSGRATDTQYF,TGCAGTGCTGGCTCTAGCGGGAGGGCGACAGATACGCAGTATTTT
TRBV20-1,NA,14,many,TRBJ1-4,CSARDNRETEKLFF,TGCAGTGCTAGAGATAACAGGGAGACTGAAAAACTGTTTTTT
TRBV20-1,TRBD2,13,many,TRBJ2-5,CSAGREGEETQYF,TGCAGTGCTGGGAGGGAAGGGGAAGAGACCCAGTACTTC
TRBV12-3/TRBV12-4,TRBD2,18,NA,TRBJ2-6,CASSSLAGGTSGANVLTF,TGTGCCAGCAGTTCTCTAGCGGGGGGAACCTCTGGGGCCAACGTCCTGACTTTC
TRBV29-1,NA,13,NA,TRBJ1-5,CSVTAGEDQPQHF,TGCAGCGTGACGGCAGGGGAGGATCAGCCCCAGCATTTT
TRBV6-5,NA,16,NA,TRBJ2-2,CASSPGTRLGTGELFF,TGTGCCAGCAGCCCGGGTACCCGGCTGGGCACCGGGGAGCTGTTTTTT
TRBV19,NA,14,NA,TRBJ2-2,CASNGLYPTGELFF,TGTGCCAGTAATGGACTATACCCTACCGGGGAGCTGTTTTTT
TRBV10-3,TRBD1,15,NA,TRBJ1-3,CATLQGANSGNTIYF,TGTGCCACCTTACAGGGGGCTAACTCTGGAAACACCATATATTTT
TRBV12-3/TRBV12-4,NA,15,NA,TRBJ2-7,CASSSSQQTIYEQYF,TGTGCCAGCAGTTCCTCGCAACAAACTATCTACGAGCAGTACTTC
TRBV5-1,TRBD1,15,many,TRBJ2-7,CASSPRDRGSYEQYF,TGTGCCAGCAGCCCGCGGGACAGGGGTTCCTACGAGCAGTACTTC
TRBV24-1,TRBD2,12,NA,TRBJ2-2,CATLAATGELFF,TGTGCCACCCTAGCGGCCACCGGGGAGCTGTTTTTT
TRBV15,TRBD2,16,NA,TRBJ2-5,CATSRSPAGGFGTQYF,TGTGCCACCAGCAGGAGCCCCGCGGGGGGGTTTGGGACCCAGTACTTC
TRBV6-6,NA,12,NA,TRBJ2-6,CASSARANVLTF,TGTGCCAGCAGTGCGAGGGCCAACGTCCTGACTTTC
TRBV24-1,TRBD1,14,many,TRBJ2-7,CATSVGQGAYEQYF,TGTGCCACCAGTGTGGGACAGGGGGCCTACGAGCAGTACTTC
TRBV5-6,NA,15,few,TRBJ2-5,CASSLALQGYETQYF,TGTGCCAGCAGCTTGGCCTTACAGGGATACGAGACCCAGTACTTC
TRBV25-1,TRBD2,20,once,TRBJ2-5,CASSASRGFQTSGLQETQYF,TGTGCCAGCAGTGCATCCAGGGGTTTCCAGACTAGCGGGCTACAAGAGACCCAGTACTTC
TRBV12-3/TRBV12-4,NA,14,NA,TRBJ2-2,CASSLALLTGELFF,TGTGCCAGCAGTTTAGCCTTGTTAACCGGGGAGCTGTTTTTT
TRBV10-3,NA,13,many,TRBJ1-6,CAISDRGDSPLHF,TGTGCCATCAGTGACAGGGGTGATTCACCCCTCCACTTT
TRBV4-1,NA,17,few,TRBJ1-4,CASSPNIGQPSNEKLFF,TGCGCCAGCAGCCCCAACATCGGACAGCCAAGTAATGAAAAACTGTTTTTT
TRBV28,TRBD1,15,few,TRBJ1-2,CASTSTGTGNYGYTF,TGTGCCAGCACCTCCACCGGGACAGGGAACTATGGCTACACCTTC
TRBV5-1,NA,14,many,TRBJ1-4,CASSSATSGMKLFF,TGCGCCAGCAGCTCAGCAACCTCGGGTATGAAACTGTTTTTT
TRBV10-3,NA,12,NA,TRBJ2-5,CATALIGETQYF,TGTGCCACCGCCCTAATAGGGGAGACCCAGTACTTC
TRBV7-9,TRBD1,13,NA,TRBJ1-2,CASRRTGGYGCTF,TGTGCCAGCAGACGAACAGGGGGCTATGGCTGCACCTTC